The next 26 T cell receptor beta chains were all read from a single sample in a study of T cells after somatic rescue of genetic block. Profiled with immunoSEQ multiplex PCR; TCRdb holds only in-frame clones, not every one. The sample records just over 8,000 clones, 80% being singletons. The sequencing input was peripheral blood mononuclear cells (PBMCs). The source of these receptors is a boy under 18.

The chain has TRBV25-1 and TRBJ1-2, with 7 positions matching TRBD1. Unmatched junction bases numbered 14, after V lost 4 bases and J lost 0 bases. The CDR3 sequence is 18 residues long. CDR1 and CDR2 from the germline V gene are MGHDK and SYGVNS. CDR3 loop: CASSGGLGTDNPNYGYTF. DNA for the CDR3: TGTGCCAGCAGTGGAGGATTGGGGACAGACAACCCTAACTATGGCTACACCTTC.

This CDR3 reads CASSPWTEGNTIYF. The DNA of the CDR3 is TGTGCCAGCAGTCCTTGGACGGAAGGGAACACCATATATTTT. The chain carries TRBV2 and TRBJ1-3; D is unclear. CDR1 and CDR2 from the germline V gene are SNHLY and FYNNEI. V was shortened by 5 bases and J by 7 bases, with 15 bases between the two germline ends. CDR3 length: 14 amino acids.

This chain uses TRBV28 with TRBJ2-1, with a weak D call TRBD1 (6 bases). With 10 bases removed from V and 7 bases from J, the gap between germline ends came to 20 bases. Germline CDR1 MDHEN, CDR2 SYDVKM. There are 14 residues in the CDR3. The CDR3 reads CATTRGKGKNEQFF. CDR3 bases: TGTGCCACTACAAGGGGGAAGGGAAAAAATGAGCAGTTCTTC.

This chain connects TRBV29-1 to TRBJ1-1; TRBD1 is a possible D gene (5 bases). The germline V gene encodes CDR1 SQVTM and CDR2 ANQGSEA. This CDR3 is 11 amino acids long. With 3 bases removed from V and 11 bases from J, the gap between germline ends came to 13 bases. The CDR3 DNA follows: TGCAGCGTTGATGCAGGGCTGGGCGCTTTCTTT. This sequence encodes CSVDAGLGAFF.

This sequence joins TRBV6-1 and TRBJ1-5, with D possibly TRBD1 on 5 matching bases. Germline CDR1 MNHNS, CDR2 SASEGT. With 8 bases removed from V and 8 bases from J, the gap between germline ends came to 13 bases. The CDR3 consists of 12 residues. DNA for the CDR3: TGTGCCAGCGCGGGGGTTCTGGAGCCCCAGCATTTT. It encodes CASAGVLEPQHF.

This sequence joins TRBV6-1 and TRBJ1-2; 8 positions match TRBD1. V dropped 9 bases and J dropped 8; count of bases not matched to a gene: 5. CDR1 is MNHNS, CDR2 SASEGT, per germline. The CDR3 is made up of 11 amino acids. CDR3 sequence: CARTGDRGYTF. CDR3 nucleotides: TGTGCCAGAACTGGGGACAGGGGCTACACCTTC.

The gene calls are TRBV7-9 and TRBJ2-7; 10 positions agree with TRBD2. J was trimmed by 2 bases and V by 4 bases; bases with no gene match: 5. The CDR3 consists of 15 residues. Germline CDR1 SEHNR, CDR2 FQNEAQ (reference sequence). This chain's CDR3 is CASSYSGRAPYEQYF. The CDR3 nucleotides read TGTGCCAGCAGCTACAGCGGGAGGGCCCCCTACGAGCAGTACTTC. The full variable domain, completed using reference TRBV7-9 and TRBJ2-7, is DTGVSQNPRHKITKRGQNVTFRCDPISEHNRLYWYRQTLGQGPEFLTYFQNEAQLEKSRLLSDRFSAERPKGSFSTLEIQRTEQGDSAMYLCASSYSGRAPYEQYFGPGTRLTVT.

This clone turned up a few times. The CDR3 DNA sequence: TGTGCCAGCAGTTCTCTAGCCAAGCCCGGGGAGCTGTTTTTT. Residues: CASSSLAKPGELFF. The rearrangement uses TRBV5-4 and TRBJ2-2; D possibly corresponds to TRBD2 (5 bases). The CDR3 length is 14 residues. Germline CDR1 reads SGHNT; CDR2 reads YYREEE (reference sequence). Trimming stripped 5 bases from V and 6 bases from J, with 14 bases between.

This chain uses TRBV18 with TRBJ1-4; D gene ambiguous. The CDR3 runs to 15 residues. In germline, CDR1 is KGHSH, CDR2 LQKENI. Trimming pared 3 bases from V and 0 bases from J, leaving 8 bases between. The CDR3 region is CASSPGFPTNEKLFF. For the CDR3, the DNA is TGTGCCAGCTCACCGGGGTTTCCAACTAATGAAAAACTGTTTTTT.

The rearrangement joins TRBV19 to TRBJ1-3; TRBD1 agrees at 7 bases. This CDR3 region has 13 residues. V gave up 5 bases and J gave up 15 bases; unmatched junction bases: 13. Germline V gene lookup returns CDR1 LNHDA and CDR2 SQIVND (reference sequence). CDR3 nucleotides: TGTGCCAGTAGTGCCGACAGGGCCTACGGCAGATATTTT. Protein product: CASSADRAYGRYF.

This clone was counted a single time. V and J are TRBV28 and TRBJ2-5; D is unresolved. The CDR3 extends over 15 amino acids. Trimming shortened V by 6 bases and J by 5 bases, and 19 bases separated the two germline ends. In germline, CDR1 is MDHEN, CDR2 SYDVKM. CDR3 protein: CASSKIWDGWETQYF. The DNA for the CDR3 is TGTGCCAGCAGCAAAATCTGGGATGGATGGGAGACCCAGTACTTC.

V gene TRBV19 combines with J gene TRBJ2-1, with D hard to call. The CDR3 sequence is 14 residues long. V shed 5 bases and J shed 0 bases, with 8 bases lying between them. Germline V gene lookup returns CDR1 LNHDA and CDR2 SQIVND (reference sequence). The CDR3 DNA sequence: TGTGCCAGTAGTCTCCGTCACTCCTACAATGAGCAGTTCTTC. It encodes CASSLRHSYNEQFF. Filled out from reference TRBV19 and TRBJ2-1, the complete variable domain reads DGGITQSPKYLFRKEGQNVTLSCEQNLNHDAMYWYRQDPGQGLRLIYYSQIVNDFQKGDIAEGYSVSREKKESFPLTVTSAQKNPTAFYLCASSLRHSYNEQFFGPGTRLTVL.

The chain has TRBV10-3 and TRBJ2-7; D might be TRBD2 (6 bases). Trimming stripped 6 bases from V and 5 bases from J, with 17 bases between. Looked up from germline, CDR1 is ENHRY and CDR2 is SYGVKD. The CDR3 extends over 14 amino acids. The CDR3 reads CAISPPGEGDEQYF. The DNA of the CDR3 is TGTGCCATCAGCCCCCCGGGAGAGGGTGACGAGCAGTACTTC.

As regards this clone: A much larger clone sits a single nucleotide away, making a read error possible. The CDR3 DNA follows: TGTGCCAGCAGTTACTCGGACTTACCCAACTATGGCTACACCTTC. This codes for CASSYSDLPNYGYTF. The genes are TRBV6-6 and TRBJ1-2; D is uncertain. The germline CDR1 and CDR2 sequences are MNHNY and SVGAGI (reference sequence). The CDR3 totals 15 residues. Trimming shortened V by 0 bases and J by 2 bases, and 10 bases separated the two germline ends.

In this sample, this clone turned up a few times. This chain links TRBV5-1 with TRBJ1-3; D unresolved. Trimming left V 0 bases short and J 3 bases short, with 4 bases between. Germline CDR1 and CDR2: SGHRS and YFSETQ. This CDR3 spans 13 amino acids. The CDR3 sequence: CASSLEGGNTIYF. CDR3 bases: TGCGCCAGCAGCTTGGAGGGTGGAAACACCATATATTTT.

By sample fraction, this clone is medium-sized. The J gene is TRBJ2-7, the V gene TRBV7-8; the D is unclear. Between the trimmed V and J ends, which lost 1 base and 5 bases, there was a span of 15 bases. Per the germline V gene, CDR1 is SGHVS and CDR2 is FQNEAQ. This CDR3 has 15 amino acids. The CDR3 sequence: CASSLDGVQRDEQYF. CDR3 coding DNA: TGTGCCAGCAGCTTAGATGGGGTTCAAAGGGACGAGCAGTACTTC.

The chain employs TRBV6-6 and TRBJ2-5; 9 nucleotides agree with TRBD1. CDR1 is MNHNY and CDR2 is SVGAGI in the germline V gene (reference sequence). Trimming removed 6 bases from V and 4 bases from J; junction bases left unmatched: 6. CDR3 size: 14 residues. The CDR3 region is CASRRDRARETQYF. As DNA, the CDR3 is TGTGCCAGCAGGCGGGACAGGGCCCGAGAGACCCAGTACTTC.

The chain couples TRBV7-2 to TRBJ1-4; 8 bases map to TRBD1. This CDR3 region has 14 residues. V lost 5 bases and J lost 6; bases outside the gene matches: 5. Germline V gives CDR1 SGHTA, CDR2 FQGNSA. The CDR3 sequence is CASSRDRGHEKLFF. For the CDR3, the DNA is TGTGCCAGCAGCCGTGACAGGGGTCATGAAAAACTGTTTTTT.

CDR3 coding DNA: TGCGCCAGCAGCCAAGCCCTCTGGAACCTCTTGGGGTACGAGCAGTACTTC. Residues: CASSQALWNLLGYEQYF. J is TRBJ2-7 and V is TRBV4-1; D is ambiguous. V lost 1 base and J lost 4, with 20 bases in between. Looked up from germline, CDR1 is MGHRA and CDR2 is YSYEKL. CDR3 length: 17 residues.

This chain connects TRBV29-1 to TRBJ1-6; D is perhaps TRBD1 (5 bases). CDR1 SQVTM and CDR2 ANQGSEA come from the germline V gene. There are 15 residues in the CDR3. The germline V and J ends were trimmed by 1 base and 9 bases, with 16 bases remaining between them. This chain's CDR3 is CSVEGSVGEGSPLHF. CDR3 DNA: TGCAGCGTTGAAGGCTCTGTGGGGGAGGGTTCACCCCTCCACTTT.

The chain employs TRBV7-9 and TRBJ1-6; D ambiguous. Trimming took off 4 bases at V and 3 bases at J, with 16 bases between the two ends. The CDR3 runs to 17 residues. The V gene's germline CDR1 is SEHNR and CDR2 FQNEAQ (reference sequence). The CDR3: CASSSAPVSFYNSPLHF. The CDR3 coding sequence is TGTGCCAGCAGCTCCGCACCAGTCAGTTTCTATAATTCACCCCTCCACTTT.

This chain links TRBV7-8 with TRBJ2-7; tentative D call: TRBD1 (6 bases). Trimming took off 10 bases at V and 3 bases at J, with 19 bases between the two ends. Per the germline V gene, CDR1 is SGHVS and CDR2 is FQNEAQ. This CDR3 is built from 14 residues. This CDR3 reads CATQRGHSLYEQYF. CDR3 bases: TGTGCCACCCAACGGGGACACTCCCTCTACGAGCAGTACTTC.

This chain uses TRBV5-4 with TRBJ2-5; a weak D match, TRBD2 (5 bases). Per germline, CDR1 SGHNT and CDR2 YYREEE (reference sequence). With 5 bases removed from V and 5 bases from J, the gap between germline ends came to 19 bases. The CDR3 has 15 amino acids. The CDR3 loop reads CASSTVPGSVETQYF. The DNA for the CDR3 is TGTGCCAGCAGTACTGTCCCGGGGAGTGTGGAGACCCAGTACTTC.

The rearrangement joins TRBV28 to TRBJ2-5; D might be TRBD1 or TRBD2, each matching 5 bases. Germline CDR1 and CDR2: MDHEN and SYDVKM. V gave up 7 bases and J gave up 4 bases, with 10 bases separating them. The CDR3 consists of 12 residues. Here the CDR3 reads CASNRGSETQYF. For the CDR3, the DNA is TGTGCCAGCAATCGGGGCTCAGAGACCCAGTACTTC.

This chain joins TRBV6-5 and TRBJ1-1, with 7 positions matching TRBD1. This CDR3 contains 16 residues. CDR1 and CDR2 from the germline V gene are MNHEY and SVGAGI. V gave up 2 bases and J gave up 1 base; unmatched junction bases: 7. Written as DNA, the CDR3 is TGTGCCAGCAGTTACCTGCCGACAGGGAGGAACACTGAAGCTTTCTTT. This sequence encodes CASSYLPTGRNTEAFF.

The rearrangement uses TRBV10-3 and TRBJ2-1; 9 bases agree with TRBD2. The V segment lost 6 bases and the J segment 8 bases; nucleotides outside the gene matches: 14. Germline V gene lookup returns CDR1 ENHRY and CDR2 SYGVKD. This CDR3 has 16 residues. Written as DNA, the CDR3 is TGTGCCATCAGAAACCCGAAACAGACTAGCGGATATGAGCAGTTCTTC. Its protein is CAIRNPKQTSGYEQFF.